The 10 T cell receptor beta chains presented below share a single source sample, sequenced in a study of spatial heterogeneity in lung cancer. TCRdb re-analysed the 5' RACE reads in MiXCR, keeping a single row per CDR3 protein. The sample has 82,000 or so distinct CDR3 sequences, around an eighth seen once. As for time point: sample taken at primary tumor resection. Unsorted whole RNA from tumor, nontumor lung or frozen PBMC underwent sequencing. The sample here was PBMCs, taken at surgery. These TCRs come from a male donor with early-stage non-small cell lung cancer.

The sample holds a few counts of this clonotype. The chain uses TRBV13 and TRBJ2-1, with 9 nucleotides matching TRBD1. This CDR3 contains 15 residues. The V and J ends lost 2 bases and 7 bases, in that order; junction bases with no gene match: 6. From germline, CDR1 is PRHDT and CDR2 FYEKMQ (reference sequence). The DNA of the CDR3 is TGTGCCAGCAGCTTACTCGGGACAGGGTTAAATGAGCAGTTCTTC. This gives the protein CASSLLGTGLNEQFF.

The chain uses TRBV29-1 and TRBJ2-3; 11 positions agree with TRBD2. The CDR3 is 16 amino acids. Germline V gene lookup returns CDR1 SQVTM and CDR2 ANQGSEA. With 4 bases clipped from V and 3 bases from J, the junction kept 9 bases outside the gene matches. The CDR3 DNA sequence: TGCAGCGTTGCCCTCCTAGCGGGGGGCACGACAGATACGCAGTATTTT. Its protein is CSVALLAGGTTDTQYF.

The V call is TRBV12-3 or TRBV12-4, the J call TRBJ2-7; TRBD1 matches at 11 bases. The CDR3 length is 15 residues. Trimming removed 5 bases from V and 4 bases from J; junction bases left unmatched: 7. CDR3: CASSSGQGAGYEQYF. CDR3 bases: TGTGCCAGCAGTAGTGGACAGGGGGCGGGGTACGAGCAGTACTTC.

This clonotype was detected a few times. The rearrangement joins TRBV7-8 to TRBJ2-3, with D possibly matching TRBD2 (5 bases). Trimming shortened V by 5 bases and J by 6 bases, and 12 bases separated the two germline ends. This CDR3 is built from 13 residues. Looked up from germline, CDR1 is SGHVS and CDR2 is FQNEAQ. The CDR3, as DNA: TGTGCCAGCAGCCCGGACGTAGCGGATACGCAGTATTTT. It yields the protein CASSPDVADTQYF.

At least ten counts were recorded for this clonotype. The chain has TRBV29-1 and TRBJ2-1; weak D call: TRBD2 (6 bases). The CDR3 is 12 amino acids. Germline V lookup: CDR1 SQVTM, CDR2 ANQGSEA. Trimming took off 0 bases at V and 7 bases at J, with 7 bases between the two ends. Written as DNA, the CDR3 is TGCAGCGTTGAAGATGGGGGGAATGAGCAGTTCTTC. It codes for CSVEDGGNEQFF.

The chain joins TRBV29-1 to TRBJ1-1; D is unclear. Trimming removed 1 base from V and 4 bases from J, with 10 bases in between. CDR3 length: 13 residues. Germline loops: CDR1 SQVTM, CDR2 ANQGSEA. The CDR3 region has the DNA TGCAGCGTTGAAGTGAATAAATTCACTGAAGCTTTCTTT. Translating it yields CSVEVNKFTEAFF.

About this clonotype itself: This may stem from a read error, because a much larger clone lies one nucleotide away. The V and J genes are TRBV5-1 and TRBJ1-4, with D possibly being TRBD1 (5 bases). Trimming shortened V by 2 bases and J by 6 bases, and 14 bases separated the two germline ends. Germline V gene data show CDR1 as SGHRS and CDR2 as YFSETQ. The length of the CDR3 is 15 residues. In DNA, the CDR3 is TGCGCCAGCAGCTTCGGTGGGGGGAGGGATGAAAAACTGTTTTTT. Translating gives CASSFGGGRDEKLFF.

This clonotype was detected only a few times. This chain joins TRBV6-1 and TRBJ1-2; D is ambiguous. The CDR3 totals 11 residues. V shed 8 bases and J shed 4 bases, with 8 bases lying between them. The germline V gene encodes CDR1 MNHNS and CDR2 SASEGT. In DNA form, the CDR3 reads TGTGCCAGCGAACGGGCCTATGGCTACACCTTC. It encodes CASERAYGYTF.

This clonotype was picked up a small number of times. CDR3 coding DNA: TGTGCCAGTAGTATAGCCCGGGAGACAGATACGCAGTATTTT. It specifies CASSIARETDTQYF. The chain combines TRBV19 with TRBJ2-3; possible D gene TRBD2, 6 bases. The V gene lost 1 base and the J gene lost 3 bases, with 8 bases spanning the gap. Germline loops: CDR1 LNHDA, CDR2 SQIVND (reference sequence). The CDR3 spans 14 residues.

This rearrangement joins TRBV21-1 to TRBJ2-1. TRBV21-1 is classified as a pseudogene. CDR3 size: 15 residues. The CDR3 spells CASSNGSVKYNEQFF. DNA for the CDR3: TGTGCCAGCAGCAACGGTTCAGTAAAATACAATGAGCAGTTCTTC.